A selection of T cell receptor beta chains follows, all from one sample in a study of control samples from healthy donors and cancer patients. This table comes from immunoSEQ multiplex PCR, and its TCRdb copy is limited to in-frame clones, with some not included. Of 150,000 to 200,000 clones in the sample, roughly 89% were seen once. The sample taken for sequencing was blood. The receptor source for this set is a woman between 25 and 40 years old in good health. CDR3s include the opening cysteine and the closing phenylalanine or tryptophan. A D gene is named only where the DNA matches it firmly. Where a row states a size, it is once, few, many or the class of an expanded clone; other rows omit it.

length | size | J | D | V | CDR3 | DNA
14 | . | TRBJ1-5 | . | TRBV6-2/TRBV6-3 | CASSWGYGNQPQHF | TGTGCCAGCAGTTGGGGGTACGGCAATCAGCCCCAGCATTTT
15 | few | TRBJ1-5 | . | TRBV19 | CASSIGGGRPQPQHF | TGTGCCAGTAGTATAGGTGGGGGCAGGCCTCAGCCCCAGCATTTT
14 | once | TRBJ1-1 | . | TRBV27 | CASSLSAGSTEAFF | TGTGCCAGCAGTTTATCGGCGGGATCCACTGAAGCTTTCTTT
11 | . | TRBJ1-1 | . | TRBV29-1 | CSVVRNTEAFF | TGCAGCGTTGTCAGGAACACTGAAGCTTTCTTT
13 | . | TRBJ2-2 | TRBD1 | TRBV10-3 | CAIRGQATGELFF | TGTGCCATCAGGGGACAGGCCACCGGGGAGCTGTTTTTT
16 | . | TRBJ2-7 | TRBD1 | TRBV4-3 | CASSQDFGTGSREQYF | TGCGCCAGCAGCCAAGATTTCGGGACAGGGTCCCGCGAGCAGTACTTC
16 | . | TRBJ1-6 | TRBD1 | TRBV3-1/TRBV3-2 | CASSQDTTGSNSPLHF | TGTGCCAGCAGCCAAGATACGACAGGGTCGAATTCACCCCTCCACTTT
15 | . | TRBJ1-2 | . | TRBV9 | CASSVGEGLGYGYTF | TGTGCCAGCAGCGTAGGAGAGGGGTTAGGCTATGGCTACACCTTC
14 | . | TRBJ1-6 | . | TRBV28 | CASRPDRYNSPLHF | TGTGCCAGCAGGCCTGACAGGTATAATTCACCCCTCCACTTT
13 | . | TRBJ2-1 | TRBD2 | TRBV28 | CASSFEGRGEQFF | TGTGCCAGCAGTTTCGAGGGGAGGGGTGAGCAGTTCTTC
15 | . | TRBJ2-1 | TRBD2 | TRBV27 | CASSSLAGTYNEQFF | TGTGCCAGCAGTTCACTAGCGGGCACCTACAATGAGCAGTTCTTC
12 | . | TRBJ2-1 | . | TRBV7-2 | CASSLEAPRQFF | TGTGCCAGCAGCCTAGAAGCCCCACGGCAGTTCTTC
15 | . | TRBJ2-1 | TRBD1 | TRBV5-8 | CASLGQGGYYNEQFF | TGTGCCAGTCTCGGACAGGGGGGCTACTACAATGAGCAGTTCTTC
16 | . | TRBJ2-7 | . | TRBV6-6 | CASSLVLGDTAYEQYF | TGTGCCAGCAGTTTAGTTTTAGGGGACACAGCCTACGAGCAGTACTTC
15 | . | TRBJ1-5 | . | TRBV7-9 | CASSLVGGSGQPQHF | TGTGCCAGCAGCTTAGTAGGGGGATCCGGTCAGCCCCAGCATTTT
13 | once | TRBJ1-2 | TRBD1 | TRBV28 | CASRGQGNYGYTF | TGTGCCAGCAGAGGACAGGGAAACTATGGCTACACCTTC
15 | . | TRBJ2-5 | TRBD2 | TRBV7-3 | CASSSTSGGAETQYF | TGTGCCAGCAGCTCGACTAGCGGGGGGGCAGAGACCCAGTACTTC
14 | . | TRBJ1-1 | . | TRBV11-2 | CASSLVAGNTEAFF | TGTGCCAGCAGCTTAGTGGCTGGGAACACTGAAGCTTTCTTT
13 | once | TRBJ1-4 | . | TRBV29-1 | CSVERGTNEKLFF | TGCAGCGTTGAGAGGGGCACTAATGAAAAACTGTTTTTT
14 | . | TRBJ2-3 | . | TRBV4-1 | CASSQASGADTQYF | TGCGCCAGCAGCCAAGCGTCAGGAGCAGATACGCAGTATTTT
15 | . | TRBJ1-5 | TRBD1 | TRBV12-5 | CASGPGGHSNQPQHF | TGTGCTAGTGGTCCAGGGGGTCATAGCAATCAGCCCCAGCATTTT
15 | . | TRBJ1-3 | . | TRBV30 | CAWSAGITTGNTIYF | TGTGCCTGGAGTGCAGGGATTACGACCGGAAACACCATATATTTT
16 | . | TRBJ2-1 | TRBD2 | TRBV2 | CASSGPAGGHYNEQFF | TGTGCCAGCAGTGGTCCAGCGGGGGGGCACTACAATGAGCAGTTCTTC
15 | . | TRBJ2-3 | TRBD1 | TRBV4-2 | CASSQGGQGADTQYF | TGTGCCAGCAGCCAAGGGGGACAGGGGGCAGATACGCAGTATTTT
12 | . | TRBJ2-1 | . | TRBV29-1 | CSVEAAGIEQFF | TGCAGCGTTGAAGCCGCAGGGATTGAGCAGTTCTTC
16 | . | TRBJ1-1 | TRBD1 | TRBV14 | CASSQGTGSGNTEAFF | TGTGCCAGCAGCCAAGGGACAGGGTCTGGGAACACTGAAGCTTTCTTT
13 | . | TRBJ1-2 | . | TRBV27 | CASSLGGDYGYTF | TGTGCCAGCAGTTTAGGAGGGGACTATGGCTACACCTTC
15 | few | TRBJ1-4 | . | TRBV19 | CASSIKGGTNEKLFF | TGTGCCAGTAGTATCAAGGGCGGTACTAATGAAAAACTGTTTTTT
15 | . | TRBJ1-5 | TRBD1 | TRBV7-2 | CASSPRQGSNQPQHF | TGTGCCAGCAGCCCCAGACAGGGTAGCAATCAGCCCCAGCATTTT
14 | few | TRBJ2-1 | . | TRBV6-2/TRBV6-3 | CASSPGSSYNEQFF | TGTGCCAGCAGTCCCGGCAGCTCCTACAATGAGCAGTTCTTC
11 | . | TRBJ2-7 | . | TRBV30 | CAWSGAYEQYF | TGTGCCTGGAGTGGGGCCTACGAGCAGTACTTC
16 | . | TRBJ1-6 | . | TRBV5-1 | CASRLTGSSYNSPLHF | TGCGCCAGCAGGTTGACAGGAAGCTCCTATAATTCACCCCTCCACTTT
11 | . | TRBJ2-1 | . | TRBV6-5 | CASRQGHEQFF | TGTGCCAGCAGACAGGGACATGAGCAGTTCTTC
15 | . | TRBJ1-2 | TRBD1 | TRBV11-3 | CASSLNGQDNYGYTF | TGTGCCAGCAGCTTGAACGGACAGGATAACTATGGCTACACCTTC
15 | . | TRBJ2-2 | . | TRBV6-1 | CASSEIGAHTGELFF | TGTGCCAGCAGTGAAATAGGGGCCCACACCGGGGAGCTGTTTTTT
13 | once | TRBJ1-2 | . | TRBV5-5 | CASSLDRNYGYTF | TGTGCCAGCAGTCTAGACAGAAACTATGGCTACACCTTC
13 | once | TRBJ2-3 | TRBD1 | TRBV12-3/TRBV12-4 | CASWDRGRDTQYF | TGTGCCAGCTGGGACAGGGGGCGGGATACGCAGTATTTT
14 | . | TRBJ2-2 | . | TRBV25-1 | CASSESGDTGELFF | TGTGCCAGCAGTGAATCAGGGGACACCGGGGAGCTGTTTTTT